Presented here are 8 T cell receptor beta chains from one specimen sequenced in a study of cytomegalovirus exposure and HLA in healthy donors. The PCR made use of 60 Vbeta and 13 Jbeta primers. Sequencing used immunoSEQ multiplex PCR; TCRdb keeps in-frame clones, though not all of them. Of over 150,000 clones detected, 68% appear once; the ten largest clones hold around 4.3%. Source material: PBMCs. The receptors originated from a woman aged 18-29 years in good health and CMV-seropositive.

The V call is TRBV4-1, the J call TRBJ1-1, with 7 nucleotides matching TRBD1. V shed 1 base and J 3 bases; nucleotides not matched to a gene: 2. The CDR3 contains 14 residues. Germline CDR1 and CDR2: MGHRA and YSYEKL. The CDR3 protein is CASSQGGQYTEAFF. Here the CDR3 DNA reads TGCGCCAGCAGCCAAGGGGGACAGTACACTGAAGCTTTCTTT.

The CDR3 DNA reads as TGCGCCAGCAGACCGGGACAGGAGGGTTCACCCCTCCACTTT. It specifies CASRPGQEGSPLHF. This chain connects TRBV5-1 to TRBJ1-6; 8 nucleotides line up with TRBD1. Trimming took 5 bases from V and 9 from J; bases not matched to a gene: 7. The CDR3 is 14 amino acids. Per the germline V gene, CDR1 is SGHRS and CDR2 is YFSETQ.

In nucleotides, the CDR3 is TGTGCCAGCAGACTCGACCTCCGGGGTGCCGGAAACACCATATATTTT. Its protein is CASRLDLRGAGNTIYF. V and J are TRBV7-9 and TRBJ1-3; D remains ambiguous. Germline lookup yields CDR1 SEHNR and CDR2 FQNEAQ (reference sequence). The CDR3 spans 16 residues. The V gene lost 6 bases and the J gene lost 4 bases, with 19 bases spanning the gap.

The chain joins TRBV27 to TRBJ2-1; tentative D call: TRBD1 (6 bases). V was shortened by 5 bases and J by 5 bases, with 16 bases between the two germline ends. The CDR3 extends over 15 amino acids. In germline, CDR1 is MNHEY, CDR2 SMNVEV (reference sequence). The CDR3 bases are TGTGCCAGCAGTCCAAGCCAGGGGTGGAACAATGAGCAGTTCTTC. It specifies CASSPSQGWNNEQFF.

This clone was counted a few times. The V gene is TRBV4-3, the J gene TRBJ2-2, with D possibly matching TRBD2 (6 bases). V shed 3 bases and J shed 4 bases, with 18 bases lying between them. This CDR3 comprises 17 residues. Germline CDR1 reads LGHNA; CDR2 reads YSLEER. Written as DNA, the CDR3 is TGCGCCAGCAGCCAGGAGGGGCCGATGGTGCGCACCGGGGAGCTGTTTTTT. Its translation: CASSQEGPMVRTGELFF.

V and J are TRBV6-1 and TRBJ1-5; 7 bases map to TRBD1. Germline lookup yields CDR1 MNHNS and CDR2 SASEGT. The CDR3 length is 15 residues. J gave up 1 base and V 7 bases, and 7 bases lay outside the gene matches. The CDR3, as DNA: TGTGCCAGCACAAGACAGGGCCTCAGCAATCAGCCCCAGCATTTT. Translation gives CASTRQGLSNQPQHF.

The chain is built from TRBV4-1 and TRBJ2-7, with 9 nucleotides matching TRBD2. The CDR3 is 17 amino acids. J gave up 5 bases and V 5 bases, and 16 bases lay outside the gene matches. Per germline, CDR1 MGHRA and CDR2 YSYEKL. The CDR3 region is CASSSLGLAGKGNEQYF. DNA of the CDR3: TGCGCCAGCAGCTCCCTGGGGCTAGCGGGGAAAGGGAACGAGCAGTACTTC.

V usage is TRBV5-6 and J usage is TRBJ1-2; no clear D gene. This CDR3 spans 12 amino acids. V was pared by 3 bases and J by 4 bases, with 7 bases between. CDR1 is SGHDT, CDR2 YYEEEE, per germline. The CDR3 protein is CASSSNGYGYTF. In nucleotides, the CDR3 is TGTGCCAGCAGCTCGAACGGCTATGGCTACACCTTC.